This T cell receptor beta chain was recovered during a study of T cell responses to AZD1222 COVID-19 vaccine. Study-wide background: Second doses at about 4 or about 12 weeks were pooled.

Clones were read by immunoSEQ multiplex PCR, and TCRdb kept only the in-frame ones, dropping some. The sample contains some 97,000 clones, about nine tenths of which appear only once. As concerns this clone: Its specificity is not known.

The CDR3 runs 14 residues. CDR1 and CDR2 from the germline V gene are MNHEY and SMNVEV (reference sequence). V shed 3 bases and J shed 5 bases, with 13 bases lying between them. Overall study findings and caveats: White British donors predominated, females outnumbered males, and clonal diversity was possibly underestimated.

The sequences come from peripheral blood, collected on day 0 of AZD1222 vaccination. This clonotype originated in an adult in good health. This chain connects TRBV27 to TRBJ1-2, with a possible D match to TRBD1 (6 bases). CDR3 DNA sequence: TGTGCCAGCAGTTTCTCAGGGGCACGGTATGGCTACACCTTC. Its translation is CASSFSGARYGYTF.